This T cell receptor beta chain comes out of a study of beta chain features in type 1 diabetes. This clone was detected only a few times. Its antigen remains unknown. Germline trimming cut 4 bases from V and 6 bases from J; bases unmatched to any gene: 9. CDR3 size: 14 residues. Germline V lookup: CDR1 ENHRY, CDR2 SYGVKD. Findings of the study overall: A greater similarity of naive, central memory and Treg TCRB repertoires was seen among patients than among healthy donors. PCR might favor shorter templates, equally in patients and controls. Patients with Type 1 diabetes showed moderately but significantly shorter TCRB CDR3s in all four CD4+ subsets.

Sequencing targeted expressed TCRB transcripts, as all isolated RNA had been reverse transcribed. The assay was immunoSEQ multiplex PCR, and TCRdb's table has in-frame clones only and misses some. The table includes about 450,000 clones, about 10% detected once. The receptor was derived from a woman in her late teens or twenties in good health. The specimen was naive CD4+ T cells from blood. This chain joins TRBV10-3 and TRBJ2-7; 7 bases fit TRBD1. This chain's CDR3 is CAISAFNQGVEQYF. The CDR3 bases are TGTGCCATCAGTGCCTTTAATCAGGGGGTCGAGCAGTACTTC.